A single sample is the source of the 28 T cell receptor beta chains below, sequenced in a study of patients and donors after allogeneic stem cell transplantation. TCRdb itself ran the RT-PCR reads through MiXCR, one entry per CDR3 protein. The sample records about a million distinct CDR3 sequences, under 20% being singletons. Sequencing input: blood, either unsorted or a sorted T cell fraction (not recorded which). These receptors were obtained from a human donor who was either an allogeneic HSCT recipient or a stem cell or donor lymphocyte infusion donor (not recorded which). It is not recorded whose cells these are; they may come from a transplant donor.

This chain links TRBV6-5 with TRBJ1-2; the D is unclear. The ends were cut back, 0 bases at V and 5 bases at J, with 16 bases in the middle. Germline V gene sequence: CDR1 MNHEY, CDR2 SVGAGI. The CDR3 spans 16 residues. The CDR3, as DNA: TGTGCCAGCAGTTACTCTCCGGCCGCCGGGAAGTATGGCTACACCTTC. Translating gives CASSYSPAAGKYGYTF.

The table lists this clonotype with many counts. The genes are TRBV18 and TRBJ2-7, with unresolved D. This CDR3 contains 12 residues. V was trimmed by 8 bases and J by 4 bases, leaving 12 bases between them. CDR1 KGHSH and CDR2 LQKENI come from the germline V gene. This CDR3 is CASSPGRYEQYF. The CDR3 nucleotides read TGTGCCAGCAGCCCCGGCCGGTACGAGCAGTACTTC.

This sequence joins TRBV7-3 and TRBJ2-7; 9 nucleotides line up with TRBD2. Germline CDR1 SGHTA, CDR2 FQGTGA. This CDR3 is built from 15 residues. V was clipped by 1 base and J by 4 bases; unmatched bases: 5. CDR3 protein: CASSLSSGSQYEQYF. CDR3 DNA sequence: TGTGCCAGCAGCTTAAGTAGCGGGAGTCAGTACGAGCAGTACTTC. Based on the CDR3 plus reference TRBV7-3 and TRBJ2-7, the full variable domain is GAGVSQTPSNKVTEKGKYVELRCDPISGHTALYWYRQSLGQGPEFLIYFQGTGAADDSGLPNDRFFAVRPEGSVSTLKIQRTERGDSAVYLCASSLSSGSQYEQYFGPGTRLTVT.

This clonotype was found many times. One end of the junction is discordant with germline, which a read error may explain. V gene TRBV5-1 combines with J gene TRBJ2-5; D gene ambiguous. This CDR3 region has 11 residues. CDR1 and CDR2 from the germline V gene are SGHRS and YFSETQ. Written as DNA, the CDR3 is TGTGCCAGCAGCGCAAAAGAGACCCAGTACTTC. Its protein is CASSAKETQYF. Variable domain in full (rest from reference TRBV5-1 and TRBJ2-5): KAGVTQTPRYLIKTRGQQVTLSCSPISGHRSVSWYQQTPGQGLQFLFEYFSETQRNKGNFPGRFSGRQFSNSRSEMNVSTLELGDSALYLCASSAKETQYFGPGTRLLVL.

Written as DNA, the CDR3 is TGCGCCAGCAGCTTGGCCGCTACCACTAGCGGGGGAAGGGATACGCAGTATTTT. Its translation: CASSLAATTSGGRDTQYF. This chain joins TRBV5-1 and TRBJ2-3; 11 bases fit TRBD2. The junction had 12 bases not matched to a gene; V was cut back by 0 bases and J by 6 bases. CDR3 size: 18 residues. Germline lookup yields CDR1 SGHRS and CDR2 YFSETQ.

This clonotype was found a few times. The chain uses TRBV12-3 or TRBV12-4 and TRBJ2-3, with a tentative D call TRBD2 (7 bases). V was cut by 6 bases and J by 0 bases, with 25 bases left in between. This CDR3 has 19 residues. The CDR3 region is CASSLRGLNILFSTDTQYF. CDR3 DNA sequence: TGTGCCAGCAGCCTCAGGGGACTAAACATCCTCTTTAGCACAGATACGCAGTATTTT.

This clonotype was observed a handful of times. DNA of the CDR3: TGTGCCAGCAGCACGGGACTAGCGGGGTTAAATGAGCAGTTCTTC. Amino acid sequence: CASSTGLAGLNEQFF. The chain recombines TRBV9 with TRBJ2-1; TRBD2 aligns across 13 bases. The CDR3 totals 15 residues. Germline CDR1 SGDLS, CDR2 YYNGEE. V shed 4 bases, J shed 7 bases, and the junction held 5 bases outside the gene matches.

In this sample, this clonotype turned up a few times. The chain recombines TRBV6-1 with TRBJ2-2; 9 bases are shared with TRBD2. The V gene end was trimmed by 6 bases and the J gene end by 2 bases; junction bases not matched to a gene: 10. The CDR3 has 17 amino acids. In germline, CDR1 is MNHNS, CDR2 SASEGT. The CDR3 spells CASSATPSGTNTGELFF. CDR3 nucleotides: TGTGCCAGCAGCGCTACCCCTAGCGGGACCAACACCGGGGAGCTGTTTTTT.

This clonotype was seen a handful of times. The chain carries TRBV7-3 and TRBJ2-3; 7 bases are a match to TRBD1. The V and J ends lost 2 bases and 0 bases, in that order; junction bases with no gene match: 2. The germline CDR1 and CDR2 sequences are SGHTA and FQGTGA. The CDR3 is 15 residues long. Here the CDR3 reads CASSLLGQSTDTQYF. CDR3 coding DNA: TGTGCCAGCAGCTTATTGGGACAGAGCACAGATACGCAGTATTTT.

This clonotype has a count of ten or more. The chain links TRBV12-3 or TRBV12-4 to TRBJ2-5; no clear D gene. The V and J ends lost 6 bases and 5 bases respectively, with 7 bases between them. This CDR3 is 11 amino acids long. DNA of the CDR3: TGTGCCAGCAGCTTCGCGGAGACCCAGTACTTC. Protein sequence: CASSFAETQYF.

The rearrangement uses TRBV7-2 and TRBJ2-5, with D maybe TRBD2 (7 bases). CDR1 and CDR2 (germline): SGHTA, FQGNSA. There are 15 residues in the CDR3. The V end lost 6 bases, the J end lost 3 bases, and 17 bases lay between the germline ends. CDR3 DNA sequence: TGTGCCAGCAGAACTTACGGGGGGCCGAAAGAGACCCAGTACTTC. Translated: CASRTYGGPKETQYF. Full variable domain (outside the CDR3, taken from reference TRBV7-2 and TRBJ2-5): GAGVSQSPSNKVTEKGKDVELRCDPISGHTALYWYRQSLGQGLEFLIYFQGNSAPDKSGLPSDRFSAERTGGSVSTLTIQRTQQEDSAVYLCASRTYGGPKETQYFGPGTRLLVL.

A few counts support this clonotype. The CDR3 loop reads CSARTDPSYEQYF. The CDR3 region has the DNA TGCAGTGCTAGGACAGACCCCAGCTACGAGCAGTACTTC. The rearrangement links TRBV20-1 to TRBJ2-7, with TRBD1 as a possible D gene (5 bases). Per the germline V gene, CDR1 is DFQATT and CDR2 is SNEGSKA (reference sequence). CDR3 length equals 13 residues. V lost 3 bases, J lost 3 bases, and 12 bases lay in between.

DNA for the CDR3: TGTGCCAGCAGTTCGAAGACTAAGGGGATCCATAGTGAGCAGTTCTTC. It translates to CASSSKTKGIHSEQFF. The chain couples TRBV12-3 or TRBV12-4 to TRBJ2-1; D is tentatively TRBD1 or TRBD2 (5 bases each). The CDR3 consists of 16 residues. Trimming removed 4 bases at V and 9 bases at J, with 22 bases between.

The gene calls are TRBV5-1 and TRBJ2-3; 12 bases fit TRBD2. Germline CDR1 and CDR2: SGHRS and YFSETQ. Unmatched junction bases numbered 7, after V lost 4 bases and J lost 4 bases. The CDR3 runs 16 residues. DNA for the CDR3: TGCGCCAGCAGCACGCTAGCGGGAGGGCCAGCAGATACGCAGTATTTT. Translation gives CASSTLAGGPADTQYF.

This clonotype has at least ten counts. The rearrangement uses TRBV27 and TRBJ2-5; unclear D gene. Trimming stripped 5 bases from V and 5 bases from J, with 6 bases between. CDR3 size: 11 residues. Germline V gene lookup returns CDR1 MNHEY and CDR2 SMNVEV (reference sequence). The CDR3, as DNA: TGTGCCAGCAGTGACGAGGAGACCCAGTACTTC. Protein product: CASSDEETQYF.

The table lists this clonotype with a few counts. This chain connects TRBV6-1 to TRBJ2-2; 7 nucleotides match TRBD2. The CDR3 totals 17 residues. Germline V gives CDR1 MNHNS, CDR2 SASEGT. V shed 8 bases and J 2 bases; nucleotides not matched to a gene: 14. DNA of the CDR3: TGTGCCAGCTCCAAGAGCGGGTCTAGCGGAAACACCGGGGAGCTGTTTTTT. It specifies CASSKSGSSGNTGELFF.

This clonotype was counted ten times or more. The J gene is TRBJ1-5, the V gene TRBV4-2; D not resolved. Germline V gene sequence: CDR1 LGHNA, CDR2 YNFKEQ. V was shortened by 0 bases and J by 4 bases, with 10 bases between the two germline ends. The length of the CDR3 is 15 residues. Written as DNA, the CDR3 is TGTGCCAGCAGCCAAGATTGGACCAGAAATCAGCCCCAGCATTTT. Residues: CASSQDWTRNQPQHF.

This clonotype was counted only a few times. The chain joins TRBV10-3 to TRBJ2-7, with D tentatively TRBD1 (11 bases). Trimming removed 2 bases from V and 4 bases from J, with 27 bases in between. This CDR3 region has 19 residues. The germline gives CDR1 ENHRY, CDR2 SYGVKD. The CDR3 DNA is TGTGCCATCAGTGAGAGGACAGGGGGCGGATCTAGCGGGAGTTACGAGCAGTACTTC. Translated, it gives CAISERTGGGSSGSYEQYF.

This clonotype appeared a few times. V usage is TRBV6-5 and J usage is TRBJ2-2, with unresolved D. CDR3 length: 14 amino acids. Trimming pared 0 bases from V and 8 bases from J, leaving 10 bases between. From germline, CDR1 is MNHEY and CDR2 SVGAGI. The DNA for the CDR3 is TGTGCCAGCAGTTACTCGATAGAGTTTGGGGAGCTGTTTTTT. Its protein is CASSYSIEFGELFF.

This clonotype was observed a handful of times. This CDR3 reads CASSLVLGPLHF. The CDR3 DNA is TGTGCCAGCAGCTTAGTTCTGGGACCCCTCCACTTT. The chain uses TRBV7-2 and TRBJ1-6, with no clear D. This CDR3 contains 12 residues. Trimming pared 1 base from V and 12 bases from J, leaving 7 bases between. Germline loops: CDR1 SGHTA, CDR2 FQGNSA.

This chain uses TRBV12-3 or TRBV12-4 with TRBJ2-7; D may be TRBD2 (5 bases). The CDR3 loop spans 15 amino acids. V was shortened by 5 bases and J by 9 bases, with 23 bases between the two germline ends. CDR3 region: CASSPHRDILRVQYF. CDR3 sequence (DNA): TGTGCCAGCAGTCCCCACCGGGATATCCTACGAGTGCAGTACTTC.

This chain connects TRBV12-3 or TRBV12-4 to TRBJ1-2; unclear D gene. The length of the CDR3 is 12 residues. V was cut by 6 bases and J by 7 bases, with 12 bases left in between. In DNA form, the CDR3 reads TGTGCCAGCAGCTCCGGCGTAGCTGGCTACACCTTC. Its protein product is CASSSGVAGYTF.

This clonotype has a single count. The V call is TRBV3-1, the J call TRBJ2-1; D call uncertain. CDR1 LGHDT and CDR2 YNNKEL come from the germline V gene (reference sequence). V lost 0 bases and J 9 bases, leaving 12 bases between the germline ends. The length of the CDR3 is 14 residues. The CDR3 is CASSQDSPWFEQFF. The CDR3 DNA sequence: TGTGCCAGCAGCCAAGATAGCCCCTGGTTTGAGCAGTTCTTC.

The chain has TRBV5-1 and TRBJ1-1; TRBD1 aligns across 9 bases. The CDR3 extends over 13 amino acids. In germline, CDR1 is SGHRS, CDR2 YFSETQ. V was pared by 3 bases and J by 7 bases, with 4 bases of the junction left unmatched. The CDR3 reads CASSSQGALEAFF. DNA of the CDR3: TGCGCCAGCAGCTCACAGGGGGCACTTGAAGCTTTCTTT.

J is TRBJ2-1 and V is TRBV4-1; 12 nucleotides align to TRBD2. V shed 0 bases and J 9 bases; nucleotides not matched to a gene: 9. CDR3 size: 17 residues. The germline V gene encodes CDR1 MGHRA and CDR2 YSYEKL. The CDR3 region has the DNA TGCGCCAGCAGCCAAGATGGCGCTAGCGGGAGGGCCGCTGAGCAGTTCTTC. This sequence encodes CASSQDGASGRAAEQFF.

This clonotype was found a few times. This chain links TRBV12-3 or TRBV12-4 with TRBJ2-5; TRBD1 might be the D (5 bases). V was clipped by 2 bases and J by 1 base, with 11 bases between them. This CDR3 is built from 15 residues. CDR3 DNA: TGTGCCAGCAGTTTACAGGACAAACCCCAAGAGACCCAGTACTTC. As protein: CASSLQDKPQETQYF.

This clonotype was counted between two and nine times. The chain has TRBV2 and TRBJ2-5; no definite D call. The CDR3 runs to 17 residues. The ends were cut back, 2 bases at V and 2 bases at J, with 18 bases in the middle. Germline V gives CDR1 SNHLY, CDR2 FYNNEI. The CDR3 here is CASSEMGIRAAQETQYF. The DNA of the CDR3 is TGTGCCAGCAGTGAAATGGGGATTCGGGCGGCACAAGAGACCCAGTACTTC.

The V call is TRBV21-1, the J call TRBJ1-1. TRBV21-1 is reported as a pseudogene. CDR3 length: 12 residues. CDR3 loop: CASSKPPRRAFF. CDR3 nucleotides: TGTGCCAGCAGCAAACCTCCCAGAAGGGCTTTCTTT.